This paragraph covers one T cell receptor (beta chain) sequence. CDR1 and CDR2 from the germline V gene are MNHEY and SVGAGI. V lost 7 bases and J lost 4; bases outside the gene matches: 11. The CDR3 contains 15 residues. This record belongs to a study of blood T cell repertoires in COVID-19. Using immunoSEQ multiplex PCR, the repertoire was profiled, and TCRdb retains in-frame clones only, with some absent. The top ten hold roughly 12% of the sample, which has 150,000 to 200,000 clones, roughly 79% seen once. The receptor comes from a woman of 80 years or more with COVID-19, enrolled during active disease. The sample was peripheral blood. The chain couples TRBV6-5 to TRBJ1-2; 8 bases are shared with TRBD1. CDR3 DNA sequence: TGTGCCAGCACCCCGGACAGGGAGGCGGGCTATGGCTACACCTTC. Translation: CASTPDREAGYGYTF.